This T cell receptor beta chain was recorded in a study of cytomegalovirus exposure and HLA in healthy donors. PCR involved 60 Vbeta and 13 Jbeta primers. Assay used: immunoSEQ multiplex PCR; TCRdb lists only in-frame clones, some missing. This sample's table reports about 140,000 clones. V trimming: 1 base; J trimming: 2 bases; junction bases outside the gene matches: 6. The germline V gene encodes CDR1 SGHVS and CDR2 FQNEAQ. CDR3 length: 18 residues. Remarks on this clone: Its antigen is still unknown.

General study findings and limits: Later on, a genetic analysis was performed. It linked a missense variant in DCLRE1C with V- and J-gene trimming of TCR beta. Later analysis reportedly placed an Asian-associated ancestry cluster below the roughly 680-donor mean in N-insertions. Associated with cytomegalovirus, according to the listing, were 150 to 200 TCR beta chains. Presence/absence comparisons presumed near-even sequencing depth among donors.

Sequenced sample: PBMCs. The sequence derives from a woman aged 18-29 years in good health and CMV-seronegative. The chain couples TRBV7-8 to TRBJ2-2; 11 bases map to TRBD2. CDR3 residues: CASSLELAGDPNTGELFF. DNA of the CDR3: TGTGCCAGCAGCTTAGAACTAGCGGGGGATCCAAACACCGGGGAGCTGTTTTTT.